Each of the 8 T cell receptor beta chains below was sequenced from the same sample in a study of cytomegalovirus exposure and HLA in healthy donors. 60 Vbeta and 13 Jbeta primers were used in PCR. Data came from immunoSEQ multiplex PCR; TCRdb stores just in-frame clones and leaves some out. The profile shows under 250,000 clones, about 80% of them singletons. Source material: PBMCs. The receptors stem from a woman aged 55 to 70 in good health and CMV-seropositive.

This clone was seen a single time. The chain uses TRBV5-6 and TRBJ2-1, with TRBD2 matching 10 bases. The CDR3 loop spans 15 amino acids. Germline loops: CDR1 SGHDT, CDR2 YYEEEE. V gave up 1 base and J gave up 10 bases; unmatched junction bases: 8. CDR3 bases: TGTGCCAGCAGCTTGCTCAGCGGGAGGGCCAAAGAGCAGTTCTTC. Encoded protein: CASSLLSGRAKEQFF.

This clone was observed a handful of times. This chain connects TRBV10-3 to TRBJ1-1; possibly TRBD1 for D (5 bases). Trimming left V 2 bases short and J 4 bases short, with 11 bases between. The CDR3 is 14 amino acids. Looked up from germline, CDR1 is ENHRY and CDR2 is SYGVKD. The CDR3 DNA sequence: TGTGCCATCAGTGAGGGGGCTAGAGCCACTGAAGCTTTCTTT. Its translation is CAISEGARATEAFF.

The CDR3 spells CASSSDIYTGELFF. The CDR3 coding sequence is TGTGCCAGCAGCTCGGACATCTACACCGGGGAGCTGTTTTTT. The chain is built from TRBV11-2 and TRBJ2-2; a possible D gene is TRBD1 (5 bases). Germline values: CDR1 SGHAT, CDR2 FQNNGV. Trimming took off 4 bases at V and 3 bases at J, with 9 bases between the two ends. This CDR3 has 14 residues. The full variable domain, its missing parts supplied by reference TRBV11-2 and TRBJ2-2, is EAGVAQSPRYKIIEKRQSVAFWCNPISGHATLYWYQQILGQGPKLLIQFQNNGVVDDSQLPKDRFSAERLKGVDSTLKIQPAKLEDSAVYLCASSSDIYTGELFFGEGSRLTVL.

The chain recombines TRBV9 with TRBJ2-1, with D perhaps TRBD2 (6 bases). V gave up 4 bases and J gave up 1 base, with 12 bases separating them. CDR3 length equals 15 residues. Germline lookup yields CDR1 SGDLS and CDR2 YYNGEE. The CDR3 DNA sequence: TGTGCCAGCAGCCCGACGACTAGTTCCTACAATGAGCAGTTCTTC. Protein: CASSPTTSSYNEQFF.

The rearrangement joins TRBV5-1 to TRBJ2-5; D possibly corresponds to TRBD2 (5 bases). CDR1 is SGHRS, CDR2 YFSETQ, per germline. Trimming cost V 4 bases and J 5 bases, with 12 bases left between them. The length of the CDR3 is 13 residues. This CDR3 is CASSRGRTETQYF. DNA of the CDR3: TGCGCCAGCAGCCGGGGTAGGACGGAGACCCAGTACTTC.

The chain carries TRBV9 and TRBJ2-1; 8 bases line up with TRBD2. Germline values: CDR1 SGDLS, CDR2 YYNGEE. V dropped 0 bases and J dropped 6; count of bases not matched to a gene: 11. This CDR3 spans 17 amino acids. This chain's CDR3 is CASSVGGSGRTTNEQFF. The CDR3 DNA sequence: TGTGCCAGCAGCGTAGGTGGGAGCGGGAGAACGACCAATGAGCAGTTCTTC.

V and J are TRBV5-1 and TRBJ2-1, with 7 bases fitting TRBD2. In germline, CDR1 is SGHRS, CDR2 YFSETQ. Trimming took 4 bases from V and 4 from J; bases not matched to a gene: 8. The CDR3 covers 15 residues. The CDR3 DNA is TGCGCCAGCAGCCGGGCGCGGGAGTGGTACAATGAGCAGTTCTTC. It encodes CASSRAREWYNEQFF.

This chain uses TRBV14 with TRBJ1-1; D is possibly TRBD1 (6 bases). The CDR3 covers 14 residues. CDR1 SGHDN and CDR2 FVKESK come from the germline V gene. V lost 4 bases and J lost 3, with 12 bases in between. CDR3 region: CASSPQGFYTEAFF. CDR3 sequence (DNA): TGTGCCAGCAGCCCACAGGGTTTTTACACTGAAGCTTTCTTT. The whole variable domain, remainder taken from reference TRBV14 and TRBJ1-1, is EAGVTQFPSHSVIEKGQTVTLRCDPISGHDNLYWYRRVMGKEIKFLLHFVKESKQDESGMPNNRFLAERTGGTYSTLKVQPAELEDSGVYFCASSPQGFYTEAFFGQGTRLTVV.